This passage covers 21 T cell receptor beta chains from one sample sequenced in a study of blood T cell repertoires in COVID-19. TCRdb's copy holds only in-frame clones and misses some; the assay was immunoSEQ multiplex PCR. The sample contains 110,000 to 150,000 clones, 75% to 85% of which appear only once. Sequencing used peripheral blood. Every receptor here comes from a man between 60 and 75 years old with active or convalescent COVID-19.

This chain connects TRBV3-1 (or the pseudogene TRBV3-2) to TRBJ1-2; D gene unclear. Deletions cut 0 bases from V and 4 bases from J, with 9 bases between. Germline values: CDR1 LGHDT, CDR2 YNNKEL (reference sequence). The CDR3 spans 14 residues. This chain's CDR3 is CASSQDLEGYGYTF. The CDR3 DNA follows: TGTGCCAGCAGCCAAGATTTGGAGGGCTATGGCTACACCTTC.

The chain has TRBV11-3 and TRBJ2-5, with D uncertain. Germline CDR1 reads SGHNT; CDR2 reads YENEEA. The CDR3 has 15 amino acids. V was pared by 4 bases and J by 2 bases, with 14 bases between. CDR3 bases: TGTGCCAGCAGCTCCGTACGAGATCTGCAAGAGACCCAGTACTTC. Translated, it gives CASSSVRDLQETQYF.

This clone was found a few times. This CDR3 reads CASSLDVPRGTLHF. The CDR3 DNA follows: TGTGCCAGCAGCTTGGATGTACCCCGGGGGACCCTCCACTTT. J is TRBJ1-6 and V is TRBV5-6, with D perhaps TRBD1 (5 bases). The CDR3 totals 14 residues. CDR1 is SGHDT, CDR2 YYEEEE, per germline. V was shortened by 0 bases and J by 14 bases, with 15 bases between the two germline ends.

The chain links TRBV30 to TRBJ1-4; a weak D match, TRBD1 (5 bases). Germline loops: CDR1 GTSNPN, CDR2 SVGIG (reference sequence). The V end lost 3 bases, the J end lost 4 bases, and 6 bases lay between the germline ends. The CDR3 runs 12 residues. CDR3 DNA sequence: TGTGCCTGGAGCGGGGGTAATGAAAAACTGTTTTTT. Protein sequence: CAWSGGNEKLFF.

The chain carries TRBV6-5 and TRBJ2-3; possibly TRBD2 for D (6 bases). Germline values: CDR1 MNHEY, CDR2 SVGAGI. Trimming removed 6 bases from V and 4 bases from J, with 17 bases in between. The CDR3 consists of 15 residues. In DNA form, the CDR3 reads TGTGCCAGCAGCGAGACTAGGTTGAATGCAGATACGCAGTATTTT. Translated: CASSETRLNADTQYF.

This chain joins TRBV6-5 and TRBJ2-1; D remains unclear. The CDR3 is 13 amino acids. The V and J ends lost 8 bases and 2 bases respectively, with 10 bases between them. Looked up from germline, CDR1 is MNHEY and CDR2 is SVGAGI. The CDR3 sequence: CASVLDTYNEQFF. CDR3 bases: TGTGCCAGCGTATTAGACACCTACAATGAGCAGTTCTTC.

The CDR3 DNA sequence: TGTGCCAGCAGCTTAGTCCGAGATTCACCCCTCCACTTT. Translated: CASSLVRDSPLHF. This rearrangement joins TRBV7-9 to TRBJ1-6; no firm D call. The CDR3 sequence is 13 residues long. The germline V gene has CDR1 SEHNR and CDR2 FQNEAQ (reference sequence). Deletions cut 1 base from V and 8 bases from J, with 6 bases between.

CDR3 residues: CASSRREVSEAFF. The DNA for the CDR3 is TGTGCCAGCAGTCGCAGGGAAGTCTCTGAAGCTTTCTTT. The V gene is TRBV2, the J gene TRBJ1-1; TRBD1 is a possible D gene (5 bases). CDR1 is SNHLY, CDR2 FYNNEI, per germline. The CDR3 has 13 residues. V was shortened by 5 bases and J by 6 bases, with 13 bases between the two germline ends.

V and J are TRBV19 and TRBJ1-6, with D possibly TRBD1 on 6 matching bases. The CDR3 spans 16 residues. Germline lookup yields CDR1 LNHDA and CDR2 SQIVND (reference sequence). V was pared by 1 base and J by 7 bases, with 14 bases between. The CDR3 coding sequence is TGTGCCAGTAGTATAGCCTTACAGGGCGCCAATTCACCCCTCCACTTT. This codes for CASSIALQGANSPLHF.

The CDR3 protein is CASSEIREKLFF. CDR3 sequence (DNA): TGTGCCAGTAGCGAGATTCGAGAAAAACTGTTTTTT. V is TRBV19 and J is TRBJ1-4, with unresolved D. Germline CDR1 LNHDA, CDR2 SQIVND (reference sequence). V was pared by 6 bases and J by 8 bases, with 10 bases between. This CDR3 spans 12 amino acids.

This clone was detected a few times. The J gene is TRBJ1-2, the V gene TRBV6-4; D ambiguous. Germline V CDR1 and CDR2: MRHNA, SNTAGT. The CDR3 has 16 residues. V was shortened by 0 bases and J by 6 bases, with 17 bases between the two germline ends. The CDR3 bases are TGTGCCAGCAGTGACTCGAGGGAGCAGACGACTAATGGCTACACCTTC. This encodes CASSDSREQTTNGYTF.

The sample holds one count of this clone. The rearrangement uses TRBV6-5 and TRBJ1-1; no clear D gene. CDR1 is MNHEY and CDR2 is SVGAGI in the germline V gene. V was clipped by 2 bases and J by 1 base, with 2 bases between them. The CDR3 has 12 residues. CDR3 DNA sequence: TGTGCCAGCAGTTACCGGAACACTGAAGCTTTCTTT. It specifies CASSYRNTEAFF.

This clone was detected ten times or more. V usage is TRBV4-3 and J usage is TRBJ2-1; 9 bases are a match to TRBD2. Germline CDR1 is LGHNA and CDR2 is YSLEER. V gave up 1 base and J gave up 0 bases; unmatched junction bases: 13. The CDR3 runs to 20 residues. The CDR3 DNA reads as TGCGCCAGCAGCCAAGCAATACCGGGACTAGCTGTTATCTCCTACAATGAGCAGTTCTTC. Amino acids: CASSQAIPGLAVISYNEQFF.

The gene calls are TRBV6-5 and TRBJ2-1; 7 positions agree with TRBD2. The CDR3 has 15 amino acids. V was clipped by 6 bases and J by 6 bases; unmatched bases: 11. Germline CDR1 is MNHEY and CDR2 is SVGAGI. The CDR3 DNA is TGTGCCAGCAGCCCCTGGCGGGAGAGAGTCAATGAGCAGTTCTTC. Protein product: CASSPWRERVNEQFF.

This chain connects TRBV6-2 or TRBV6-3 to TRBJ2-7; TRBD2 is a possible D gene (6 bases). Trimming removed 2 bases from V and 2 bases from J, with 10 bases in between. Germline values: CDR1 MNHEY, CDR2 SVGEGT. The CDR3 runs 14 residues. The CDR3 here is CASSYLGGTYEQYV. In DNA, the CDR3 is TGTGCCAGCAGTTACCTCGGCGGGACCTACGAGCAGTACGTC.

V gene TRBV7-2 combines with J gene TRBJ2-3; 7 bases are a match to TRBD2. The V gene end was trimmed by 4 bases and the J gene end by 2 bases; junction bases not matched to a gene: 9. This CDR3 contains 16 residues. Germline CDR1 reads SGHTA; CDR2 reads FQGNSA. CDR3 protein: CASSSWGAGITDTQYF. CDR3 DNA: TGTGCCAGCAGCTCGTGGGGAGCGGGGATCACAGATACGCAGTATTTT.

This chain joins TRBV27 and TRBJ1-2; a weak D match, TRBD1 (6 bases). The V gene's germline CDR1 is MNHEY and CDR2 SMNVEV (reference sequence). Trimming took 5 bases from V and 7 from J, leaving 11 bases between them. The CDR3 runs 12 residues. The CDR3 nucleotides are TGTGCCAGCAGTCCCGACAGGTCTGGCTACACCTTC. Its translation is CASSPDRSGYTF.

The chain joins TRBV19 to TRBJ1-6, with 11 bases matching TRBD1. The CDR3 has 16 residues. From germline, CDR1 is LNHDA and CDR2 SQIVND (reference sequence). With V trimmed by 3 bases and J by 7 bases, 5 bases remained unmatched. The CDR3 spells CASSMDRGRLNSPLHF. The CDR3 DNA is TGTGCCAGTAGTATGGACAGGGGGCGCCTCAATTCACCCCTCCACTTT.

In regard to this clone: The sample has other DNA sequences that encode this CDR3 too. The genes are TRBV18 and TRBJ1-1; D unclear. Germline CDR1 KGHSH, CDR2 LQKENI. V was cut by 0 bases and J by 1 base, with 9 bases left in between. The CDR3 length is 15 residues. CDR3 region: CASSPPGSRNTEAFF. CDR3 in DNA: TGTGCCAGCTCACCACCCGGTTCCCGGAACACTGAAGCTTTCTTT.

The chain joins TRBV2 to TRBJ2-7, with 8 nucleotides matching TRBD1. The V and J ends lost 4 bases and 0 bases, in that order; junction bases with no gene match: 2. This CDR3 is 14 amino acids long. The germline gives CDR1 SNHLY, CDR2 FYNNEI. The CDR3 is CASSAQGDSYEQYF. In DNA form, the CDR3 reads TGTGCCAGCAGTGCACAGGGGGACTCCTACGAGCAGTACTTC.

This rearrangement joins TRBV6-2 or TRBV6-3 to TRBJ1-1; unclear D gene. The germline V gene encodes CDR1 MNHEY and CDR2 SVGEGT. The CDR3 has 15 amino acids. V lost 0 bases and J lost 3, with 11 bases in between. The CDR3, as DNA: TGTGCCAGCAGTTACTCCAGTACTAGCCACACTGAAGCTTTCTTT. Residues: CASSYSSTSHTEAFF.